These 28 T cell receptor beta chains share one sample of origin, sequenced in a study of blood T cell repertoires in COVID-19. Clones were read by immunoSEQ multiplex PCR, and TCRdb kept only the in-frame ones, dropping some. Among around 160,000 clones listed, just over 90% were seen once. Sequencing was performed on peripheral blood. These receptors came from a woman aged 55-69 years with COVID-19, enrolled during active disease.

About this clone: The germline gene is not matched at one end of the junction; a read error may be the cause. V usage is TRBV6-5 and J usage is TRBJ2-7; TRBD1 matches at 7 bases. This CDR3 is built from 14 residues. The germline gives CDR1 MNHEY, CDR2 SVGAGI. DNA of the CDR3: TGTGCCAGCAGGTACTCGGGACAGCTCTACGAGCAGTACTTC. As protein: CASRYSGQLYEQYF.

The chain employs TRBV4-3 and TRBJ1-4, with TRBD1 as a possible D gene (5 bases). CDR3 length equals 15 residues. The germline V gene has CDR1 LGHNA and CDR2 YSLEER. With 0 bases removed from V and 9 bases from J, the gap between germline ends came to 14 bases. The CDR3 DNA reads TGCGCCAGCAGCCAAGATTCAGGGCCCGGGCAAAAACTGTTTTTT. It yields the protein CASSQDSGPGQKLFF.

The V gene is TRBV9, the J gene TRBJ1-1; 8 nucleotides line up with TRBD1. The CDR3 length is 15 residues. Germline V gene sequence: CDR1 SGDLS, CDR2 YYNGEE. The V and J ends lost 0 bases and 11 bases, in that order; junction bases with no gene match: 12. The CDR3 region has the DNA TGTGCCAGCAGCGTAGGGACAGGGCCTGGCGAGGGGGCTTTCTTT. It encodes CASSVGTGPGEGAFF.

This clone occurred once. The CDR3 DNA follows: TGTGCCTGGAGTTCGACAGGGAACACTGAAGCTTTCTTT. Translating it yields CAWSSTGNTEAFF. V and J are TRBV30 and TRBJ1-1, with TRBD1 as a possible D gene (6 bases). CDR1 and CDR2 from the germline V gene are GTSNPN and SVGIG (reference sequence). V lost 2 bases, J lost 1 base, and 8 bases lay in between. The CDR3 is made up of 13 amino acids.

To note about this clone: At the DNA level, this CDR3 is encoded by other sequences in the same sample as well. Here the CDR3 DNA reads TGTGCCACCAGCAGAGATTCCGGCTCTGGAAACACCATATATTTT. It codes for CATSRDSGSGNTIYF. V usage is TRBV15 and J usage is TRBJ1-3; D unclear. The CDR3 extends over 15 amino acids. V lost 0 bases and J lost 0, with 6 bases in between. CDR1 and CDR2 from the germline V gene are LNHNV and YYDKDF (reference sequence).

The chain carries TRBV18 and TRBJ2-7; the match to TRBD2 covers 15 bases. V lost 4 bases, J lost 5 bases, and 9 bases stayed unmatched. Germline-derived CDR1 and CDR2 are KGHSH and LQKENI. CDR3 length: 17 residues. The DNA of the CDR3 is TGTGCCAGCTCACTCTCCCGGACTAGCGGGGGGGCCCACGAGCAGTACTTC. It specifies CASSLSRTSGGAHEQYF.

This rearrangement joins TRBV4-3 to TRBJ2-2; the match to TRBD1 covers 12 bases. V was pared by 2 bases and J by 3 bases, with 16 bases of the junction left unmatched. The CDR3 consists of 21 residues. Germline CDR1 reads LGHNA; CDR2 reads YSLEER. Written as DNA, the CDR3 is TGCGCCAGCAGCCAACTCCAGTATCGGGACAGGGGGCTATTTGACACCGGGGAGCTGTTTTTT. Protein sequence: CASSQLQYRDRGLFDTGELFF.

The chain is built from TRBV30 and TRBJ1-2, with D perhaps TRBD1 (5 bases). From germline, CDR1 is GTSNPN and CDR2 SVGIG (reference sequence). The length of the CDR3 is 12 residues. V gave up 5 bases and J gave up 3 bases, with 10 bases separating them. CDR3 bases: TGTGCCTGGTCCCTGACAGACTATGGCTACACCTTC. Encoded protein: CAWSLTDYGYTF.

This chain joins TRBV5-6 and TRBJ1-3; D is perhaps TRBD1 (6 bases). CDR3 length: 17 amino acids. V dropped 1 base and J dropped 0 bases, with 14 bases sitting between them. Germline CDR1 and CDR2: SGHDT and YYEEEE. CDR3 region: CASSLKQGRLSGNTIYF. DNA of the CDR3: TGTGCCAGCAGCTTGAAACAGGGCCGTCTCTCTGGAAACACCATATATTTT.

The V call is TRBV19, the J call TRBJ1-1; maybe TRBD1 (6 bases). From germline, CDR1 is LNHDA and CDR2 SQIVND (reference sequence). The CDR3 runs 14 residues. Trimming took 7 bases from V and 0 from J, leaving 12 bases between them. The chain's CDR3 is CASIQQGVNTEAFF. CDR3 coding DNA: TGTGCCAGTATTCAACAGGGAGTGAACACTGAAGCTTTCTTT.

The chain uses TRBV9 and TRBJ1-4, with D tentatively TRBD1 (5 bases). This CDR3 comprises 16 residues. V lost 0 bases and J lost 7, with 16 bases in between. In germline, CDR1 is SGDLS, CDR2 YYNGEE. CDR3 amino acids: CASSVGGGGVSEKLFF. CDR3 DNA: TGTGCCAGCAGCGTAGGCGGTGGGGGGGTCAGTGAAAAACTGTTTTTT.

The chain employs TRBV29-1 and TRBJ1-1; tentatively, D is TRBD1 (6 bases). Trimming removed 5 bases from V and 1 base from J, with 20 bases in between. Germline V gene lookup returns CDR1 SQVTM and CDR2 ANQGSEA. The CDR3 extends over 16 amino acids. In DNA form, the CDR3 reads TGCAGCGTTTTAAGGGGGTTCGTTGGGAAGAACACTGAAGCTTTCTTT. Translation gives CSVLRGFVGKNTEAFF.

This rearrangement joins TRBV11-2 to TRBJ2-7; possible D gene TRBD1, 7 bases. Per germline, CDR1 SGHAT and CDR2 FQNNGV. This CDR3 has 15 residues. Trimming took 5 bases from V and 0 from J, leaving 14 bases between them. The CDR3, as DNA: TGTGCCAGCAGCCCCCGACAGGGACTCTCCTACGAGCAGTACTTC. Its protein product is CASSPRQGLSYEQYF.

This clone has a single count. Additional DNA sequences in this sample encode the identical CDR3. This sequence joins TRBV4-1 and TRBJ1-5; 8 bases line up with TRBD1. The V gene's germline CDR1 is MGHRA and CDR2 YSYEKL. The V gene end was trimmed by 4 bases and the J gene end by 4 bases; junction bases not matched to a gene: 3. The CDR3 spans 14 residues. As DNA, the CDR3 is TGCGCCAGCAGCCCAGGACAGGGTAATCAGCCCCAGCATTTT. It yields the protein CASSPGQGNQPQHF.

CDR3 protein: CALGEQGQTQYF. CDR3 bases: TGTGCCTTGGGAGAACAGGGTCAGACCCAGTACTTC. The chain employs TRBV30 and TRBJ2-5; D perhaps matches TRBD1 (6 bases). The CDR3 runs to 12 residues. The V and J ends lost 7 bases and 6 bases respectively, with 15 bases between them. Germline CDR1 is GTSNPN and CDR2 is SVGIG (reference sequence). Looking up the rest from reference TRBV30 and TRBJ2-5 gives the full variable domain: SQTIHQWPATLVQPVGSPLSLECTVEGTSNPNLYWYRQAAGRGLQLLFYSVGIGQISSEVPQNLSASRPQDRQFILSSKKLLLSDSGFYLCALGEQGQTQYFGPGTRLLVL.

This chain uses TRBV19 with TRBJ1-4; no firm D call. Germline assignment: CDR1 LNHDA and CDR2 SQIVND (reference sequence). V lost 9 bases, J lost 0 bases, and 8 bases lay in between. This CDR3 contains 13 residues. The CDR3 sequence is CASGEATNEKLFF. The CDR3 bases are TGTGCCAGCGGAGAGGCAACTAATGAAAAACTGTTTTTT.

The chain uses TRBV9 and TRBJ1-4; 8 bases map to TRBD1. The germline CDR1 and CDR2 sequences are SGDLS and YYNGEE. This CDR3 is built from 15 residues. After removal of 4 bases from V and 8 bases from J, the junction contained 10 bases not matched to a gene. The chain's CDR3 is CASSYSDRVGEKLFF. The CDR3 DNA is TGTGCCAGCAGCTACTCGGACAGGGTGGGGGAAAAACTGTTTTTT.

This chain connects TRBV6-5 to TRBJ2-7; D is unclear. Germline CDR1 MNHEY, CDR2 SVGAGI. Trimming cost V 2 bases and J 2 bases, with 13 bases left between them. The length of the CDR3 is 15 residues. DNA for the CDR3: TGTGCCAGCAGTTACGAAGCAACGAGAACCTACGAGCAGTACTTC. It specifies CASSYEATRTYEQYF.

The gene calls are TRBV5-1 and TRBJ2-2, with TRBD1 matching 8 bases. The CDR3 length is 14 residues. After removal of 5 bases from V and 4 bases from J, the junction contained 4 bases not matched to a gene. The V gene's germline CDR1 is SGHRS and CDR2 YFSETQ. CDR3 bases: TGCGCCAGCAGTTACAGGGGGGTCACCGGGGAGCTGTTTTTT. It specifies CASSYRGVTGELFF.

The chain carries TRBV7-8 and TRBJ2-5; TRBD1 matches 7 bases. The CDR3 sequence is 15 residues long. Germline trimming cut 2 bases from V and 4 bases from J; bases unmatched to any gene: 7. From germline, CDR1 is SGHVS and CDR2 FQNEAQ. CDR3 sequence (DNA): TGTGCCAGCAGCTTACTCCCAGCAGGGGGAGAGACCCAGTACTTC. Translation: CASSLLPAGGETQYF.

The gene calls are TRBV25-1 and TRBJ1-2; D is possibly TRBD1 (6 bases). Germline loops: CDR1 MGHDK, CDR2 SYGVNS. The CDR3 runs 13 residues. The V end lost 3 bases, the J end lost 8 bases, and 13 bases lay between the germline ends. Here the CDR3 DNA reads TGTGCCAGCAGTGATGTGAACAGGGAAGGCTACACCTTC. It codes for CASSDVNREGYTF.

V and J are TRBV15 and TRBJ2-5; 10 nucleotides match TRBD1. The CDR3 is 15 amino acids. V lost 3 bases, J lost 5 bases, and 6 bases stayed unmatched. Germline CDR1 and CDR2: LNHNV and YYDKDF (reference sequence). CDR3 amino acids: CATSRDRGTGETQYF. Here the CDR3 DNA reads TGTGCCACCAGCAGGGACAGGGGGACGGGGGAGACCCAGTACTTC.

The V gene is TRBV10-3, the J gene TRBJ1-5, with unresolved D. The germline V gene has CDR1 ENHRY and CDR2 SYGVKD. V dropped 0 bases and J dropped 4 bases, with 10 bases sitting between them. The CDR3 length is 15 residues. The CDR3 reads CAISESGTANQPQHF. DNA of the CDR3: TGTGCCATCAGTGAGTCGGGTACAGCTAATCAGCCCCAGCATTTT.

V usage is TRBV6-6 and J usage is TRBJ2-1, with TRBD2 as a possible D gene (6 bases). V was pared by 1 base and J by 8 bases, with 12 bases between. CDR3 length: 14 residues. Germline V lookup: CDR1 MNHNY, CDR2 SVGAGI (reference sequence). Here the CDR3 reads CASSYLSSVDEQFF. DNA for the CDR3: TGTGCCAGCAGTTACTTATCTAGCGTCGATGAGCAGTTCTTC.

A remark on this clone: The germline gene is not matched at one end of the junction; a read error may be the cause. V is TRBV6-5 and J is TRBJ2-3, with 11 bases aligning to TRBD1. The CDR3 length is 15 residues. Germline CDR1 reads MNHEY; CDR2 reads SVGAGI. The CDR3 is CASREDRGRTDTQYF. CDR3 in DNA: TGTGCCAGCAGAGAGGACAGGGGGCGCACGGATACGCAGTATTTT.

The rearrangement joins TRBV9 to TRBJ2-7; TRBD1 might be the D (6 bases). The CDR3 is 14 residues long. Germline CDR1 reads SGDLS; CDR2 reads YYNGEE. V was trimmed by 0 bases and J by 0 bases, leaving 7 bases between them. CDR3 residues: CASSVGDTSYEQYF. CDR3 coding DNA: TGTGCCAGCAGCGTAGGGGACACCTCCTACGAGCAGTACTTC. Combining the CDR3 with reference TRBV9 and TRBJ2-7 gives the whole variable domain DSGVTQTPKHLITATGQRVTLRCSPRSGDLSVYWYQQSLDQGLQFLIQYYNGEERAKGNILERFSAQQFPDLHSELNLSSLELGDSALYFCASSVGDTSYEQYFGPGTRLTVT.

The chain joins TRBV6-1 to TRBJ2-7, with a tentative D call TRBD2 (6 bases). The CDR3 contains 14 residues. Germline CDR1 is MNHNS and CDR2 is SASEGT. V dropped 4 bases and J dropped 4 bases, with 14 bases sitting between them. The CDR3 reads CASSVAGGLYEQYF. The CDR3 DNA reads TGTGCCAGCAGTGTAGCAGGAGGACTATACGAGCAGTACTTC.

V is TRBV5-1 and J is TRBJ1-3, with TRBD1 matching over 10 bases. V shed 4 bases and J 4 bases; nucleotides not matched to a gene: 14. The CDR3 sequence is 18 residues long. Germline V gene data show CDR1 as SGHRS and CDR2 as YFSETQ. CDR3: CASSLTGQGSLGGNTIYF. The CDR3, as DNA: TGCGCCAGCAGCCTAACGGGACAGGGGAGCCTGGGAGGAAACACCATATATTTT.